This is a list of T cell receptor beta chains from one sample in a study of cytomegalovirus exposure and HLA in healthy donors. Libraries were prepared by immunoSEQ multiplex PCR; TCRdb keeps only in-frame clonotypes and omits some of them. The repertoire holds roughly 190,000 clones, with approximately 85% as singletons. The sample taken for sequencing was PBMCs. The receptors here all came from a woman between 18 and 29 years old in good health and CMV-seronegative. The CDR3 runs from the conserved cysteine through the conserved F or W. Fields, in order: V gene, J gene, CDR3 protein.

TRBV28,TRBJ2-1,CASAPGRALNEQFF
TRBV28,TRBJ2-2,CASGSSGSDFRELFF
TRBV27,TRBJ2-7,CASKQGSLMGSYEQYF
TRBV12-5,TRBJ2-3,CASGLVQGASTDTQYF
TRBV30,TRBJ1-5,CAWSPPQSSNQKYSNQPQHF
TRBV5-4,TRBJ2-3,CASMVGTGVTDTQYF
TRBV7-9,TRBJ1-5,CASSLGTYSNQPQHF
TRBV5-1,TRBJ2-3,CASRSGGDTDTQYF
TRBV7-2,TRBJ2-6,CASSLGSSGANVLTF
TRBV18,TRBJ2-7,CASSPAGYEQYF
TRBV6-1,TRBJ2-3,CASKSGSMSTQYF
TRBV10-3,TRBJ1-6,CAISESVGQGNSPLHF
TRBV19,TRBJ2-3,CASSIRTGGEDTQYF
TRBV13,TRBJ2-3,CASSLSGRSPDTQYF
TRBV28,TRBJ2-2,CASSPGLAGKLYELFF
TRBV30,TRBJ1-4,CAWSFGGIGEKLFF
TRBV19,TRBJ2-7,CASSTLGGSVPYEQYF
TRBV11-1,TRBJ2-1,CASSPPGLAVYNEQFF
TRBV7-9,TRBJ2-2,CASSAGGAGGITGELFF
TRBV6-1,TRBJ2-5,CASTPGGEETQYF
TRBV20-1,TRBJ2-5,CSAWGEETQYF